The 10 T cell receptor beta chains reported below all come from one sample, sequenced in a study of human T cells and chemical hapten exposure (dated by TCRdb to 2020 to 2023). Interpreted using the paper, the time point label stands for: pre-sensitization, week 0. This specimen's treatment or condition label, per the study, means: therapeutic diphenylcyclopropenone sensitization with weekly scalp DPC. Libraries came from RACE. This sample was sequenced with a NextSeq 500. TCRdb itself trimmed the public reads at Q25 with fastp, ran MiXCR and retained productive beta chains. Records with the same CDR3 protein are collapsed into one entry carrying the most frequent genes and DNA. The table for this sample lists fewer than 65,000 distinct CDR3 sequences; about 9% of them were counted only once. 14% of the sample comes from the top ten. Specimen: whole blood, collected in connection with sensitization to the hapten diphenylcyclopropenone (DPC). The origin of the receptors is a woman in her thirties or forties with alopecia areata. Some clones in this sample may be carry-over from other donors' samples.

As DNA, the CDR3 is TGTGCCAGCAGTGAATCAGATAACACTGAAGCTTTCTTT. It yields the protein CASSESDNTEAFF. The rearrangement joins TRBV6-4 to TRBJ1-1; unclear D gene. V was clipped by 3 bases and J by 2 bases, with 7 bases between them. This CDR3 comprises 13 residues. The V gene's germline CDR1 is MRHNA and CDR2 SNTAGT.

This clonotype was seen many times. The gene calls are TRBV18 and TRBJ2-7, with D perhaps given as TRBD1 or TRBD2 (5 bases each). V lost 5 bases and J lost 0, with 17 bases in between. Germline loops: CDR1 KGHSH, CDR2 LQKENI. The CDR3 totals 16 residues. The CDR3 region has the DNA TGTGCCAGCTCAAATTTCGGGACGGGGAGCTCCTACGAGCAGTACTTC. This encodes CASSNFGTGSSYEQYF. Supplemented by reference TRBV18 and TRBJ2-7, the full variable domain reads NAGVMQNPRHLVRRRGQEARLRCSPMKGHSHVYWYRQLPEEGLKFMVYLQKENIIDESGMPKERFSAEFPKEGPSILRIQQVVRGDSAAYFCASSNFGTGSSYEQYFGPGTRLTVT.

This sequence joins TRBV7-2 and TRBJ1-3; no reliable D call. V dropped 0 bases and J dropped 0 bases, with 6 bases sitting between them. CDR3 length: 15 residues. CDR1 SGHTA and CDR2 FQGNSA come from the germline V gene. The CDR3 bases are TGTGCCAGCAGCTTAGCAGCCAGCTCTGGAAACACCATATATTTT. This encodes CASSLAASSGNTIYF.

This clonotype showed up many times. CDR3 residues: CASSFSSDYEKLFF. CDR3 DNA sequence: TGTGCCAGCAGTTTCTCATCGGATTATGAAAAACTGTTTTTT. The J gene is TRBJ1-4, the V gene TRBV28; D is ambiguous. V lost 3 bases and J lost 6, with 11 bases in between. This CDR3 is built from 14 residues. CDR1 is MDHEN, CDR2 SYDVKM, per germline.

The rearrangement links TRBV10-3 to TRBJ2-7; no clear D gene. In germline, CDR1 is ENHRY, CDR2 SYGVKD. This CDR3 comprises 12 residues. Between the trimmed V and J ends, which lost 6 bases and 3 bases, there was a span of 9 bases. Written as DNA, the CDR3 is TGTGCCATCAGCGTATATGGCTACGAGCAGTACTTC. Its protein is CAISVYGYEQYF.

The sample holds many counts of this clonotype. The V call is TRBV6-6, the J call TRBJ1-5; D is perhaps TRBD1 (5 bases). Trimming took 7 bases from V and 4 from J, leaving 20 bases between them. The CDR3 has 16 amino acids. Germline-derived CDR1 and CDR2 are MNHNY and SVGAGI (reference sequence). The CDR3 DNA follows: TGTGCCAGCACGCTCGAGGGGCGGGGACGGAATCAGCCCCAGCATTTT. Translating it yields CASTLEGRGRNQPQHF.

This clonotype was seen a few times. The V and J genes are TRBV28 and TRBJ2-7, with D perhaps TRBD2 (6 bases). Between the trimmed V and J ends, which lost 11 bases and 4 bases, there was a span of 15 bases. The CDR3 runs to 12 residues. Per the germline V gene, CDR1 is MDHEN and CDR2 is SYDVKM. In nucleotides, the CDR3 is TGTGCCTCACAGAGGAGGGCATACGAGCAGTACTTC. Its translation is CASQRRAYEQYF.

This clonotype was seen many times. Relative to the germline gene, one junction end is altered; a read error may explain this. V gene TRBV12-3 or TRBV12-4 combines with J gene TRBJ2-3; 9 nucleotides align to TRBD1. The CDR3 contains 13 residues. DNA for the CDR3: TGTGCCAGCAGTGGAGGACGGACAGGGGCGCATCATTTT. Translation: CASSGGRTGAHHF.

This clonotype was counted at least ten times. The chain is built from TRBV19 and TRBJ2-7, with TRBD1 matching over 10 bases. V lost 6 bases to trimming and J lost 5 bases; unmatched junction nucleotides: 7. The germline gives CDR1 LNHDA, CDR2 SQIVND (reference sequence). The CDR3 has 14 residues. CDR3 nucleotides: TGTGCCAGTAGCTCCGGGACAGGGGTCCACGAGCAGTACTTC. Translating it yields CASSSGTGVHEQYF.

This clonotype has more than one count but fewer than ten. J is TRBJ2-5 and V is TRBV28; D is undetermined. The CDR3 has 11 amino acids. Deletions cut 6 bases from V and 6 bases from J, with 8 bases between. Per germline, CDR1 MDHEN and CDR2 SYDVKM. Here the CDR3 DNA reads TGTGCCAGCAGAGGGATACAGACCCAGTACTTC. Amino acids: CASRGIQTQYF. Supplemented by reference TRBV28 and TRBJ2-5, the full variable domain reads DVKVTQSSRYLVKRTGEKVFLECVQDMDHENMFWYRQDPGLGLRLIYFSYDVKMKEKGDIPEGYSVSREKKERFSLILESASTNQTSMYLCASRGIQTQYFGPGTRLLVL.